The 21 T cell receptor beta chains given below trace back to one sample, sequenced in a study of blood T cell repertoires in COVID-19. The table came from immunoSEQ multiplex PCR; TCRdb's copy has only in-frame clones and leaves some out. Seen here are approximately 40,000 clones, about nine tenths observed once, and the top ten hold less than 6%. The sequenced sample consisted of peripheral blood. These receptors originate from a woman aged 80 or over with acute or convalescent COVID-19.

The V gene is TRBV20-1, the J gene TRBJ2-5; unclear D gene. This CDR3 has 10 residues. V was shortened by 3 bases and J by 5 bases, with 4 bases between the two germline ends. CDR1 is DFQATT, CDR2 SNEGSKA, per germline (reference sequence). CDR3 region: CSASGETQYF. CDR3 DNA: TGCAGTGCTAGCGGGGAGACCCAGTACTTC.

V gene TRBV5-1 combines with J gene TRBJ2-1; D is possibly TRBD1 (5 bases). The CDR3 is made up of 13 amino acids. V was shortened by 5 bases and J by 5 bases, with 11 bases between the two germline ends. The germline CDR1 and CDR2 sequences are SGHRS and YFSETQ. Written as DNA, the CDR3 is TGCGCCAGCAGTCCCGGACAAAACAATGAGCAGTTCTTC. Translated: CASSPGQNNEQFF.

V is TRBV3-1 (or the pseudogene TRBV3-2) and J is TRBJ1-3, with 8 bases matching TRBD1. CDR3 length: 12 residues. Germline V gene sequence: CDR1 LGHDT, CDR2 YNNKEL (reference sequence). The J segment lost 15 bases and the V segment lost 1 base, leaving 5 bases of the junction unmatched. For the CDR3, the DNA is TGTGCCAGCAGCCAAGGCCCGGGACAGGCATATTTT. Protein product: CASSQGPGQAYF.

The chain couples TRBV2 to TRBJ1-5; D not certain. The CDR3 spans 13 residues. V gave up 10 bases and J gave up 5 bases, with 15 bases separating them. Germline CDR1 is SNHLY and CDR2 is FYNNEI. The CDR3 nucleotides are TGTGCCATCAAGATTACAGTCGATCAGCCCCAGCATTTT. It codes for CAIKITVDQPQHF.

V gene TRBV15 combines with J gene TRBJ2-1; the match to TRBD2 covers 9 bases. Germline V lookup: CDR1 LNHNV, CDR2 YYDKDF (reference sequence). There are 16 residues in the CDR3. V shed 2 bases, J shed 9 bases, and the junction held 11 bases outside the gene matches. The CDR3 region is CATSRTAGGLTGEQFF. CDR3 in DNA: TGTGCCACCAGCAGAACGGCGGGGGGGCTTACTGGTGAGCAGTTCTTC.

The chain is built from TRBV29-1 and TRBJ1-5; D is uncertain. The CDR3 is 12 residues long. V was shortened by 4 bases and J by 9 bases, with 13 bases between the two germline ends. Germline CDR1 and CDR2: SQVTM and ANQGSEA. CDR3 sequence (DNA): TGCAGCGTTGGAGGCGGTCATGGGCCCCAGCATTTT. Translating gives CSVGGGHGPQHF.

The chain has TRBV14 and TRBJ2-1, with a possible D match to TRBD2 (5 bases). The CDR3 spans 16 residues. Looked up from germline, CDR1 is SGHDN and CDR2 is FVKESK. The germline V and J ends were trimmed by 4 bases and 3 bases, with 16 bases remaining between them. The CDR3 sequence: CASSPSGRLIYNEQFF. The CDR3 nucleotides are TGTGCCAGCAGCCCCTCTGGGCGACTAATCTACAATGAGCAGTTCTTC.

This chain uses TRBV18 with TRBJ2-7; D is ambiguous. CDR3 length: 13 amino acids. V was clipped by 6 bases and J by 3 bases, with 12 bases between them. Germline CDR1 is KGHSH and CDR2 is LQKENI. Written as DNA, the CDR3 is TGTGCCAGCTCCCCTGAGCCTCTCTACGAGCAGTACTTC. It is translated as CASSPEPLYEQYF.

This chain uses TRBV30 with TRBJ1-5; 10 positions agree with TRBD1. Per the germline V gene, CDR1 is GTSNPN and CDR2 is SVGIG (reference sequence). With 4 bases clipped from V and 6 bases from J, the junction kept 6 bases outside the gene matches. The CDR3 sequence is 14 residues long. The CDR3 sequence is CAWTRDRGGQPQHF. The CDR3, as DNA: TGTGCCTGGACCCGGGACAGGGGCGGTCAGCCCCAGCATTTT.

The chain links TRBV19 to TRBJ2-7; the D gene is possibly TRBD2 (6 bases). Per the germline V gene, CDR1 is LNHDA and CDR2 is SQIVND (reference sequence). This CDR3 has 14 amino acids. The V end was cut by 6 bases, the J end by 1 base, with 13 bases between. CDR3 sequence reads: CASSRDFPSYEQYF. The CDR3 nucleotides are TGTGCCAGTAGCCGGGACTTTCCGTCCTACGAGCAGTACTTC.

The gene calls are TRBV5-5 and TRBJ1-2, with D possibly TRBD1 on 5 matching bases. The V gene lost 4 bases and the J gene lost 5 bases, with 12 bases spanning the gap. CDR3 size: 13 residues. Germline V CDR1 and CDR2: SGHKS, YYEKEE (reference sequence). The CDR3 loop is CASSLQVLYGYTF. DNA for the CDR3: TGTGCCAGCAGCCTACAGGTTTTGTATGGCTACACCTTC.

This rearrangement joins TRBV27 to TRBJ1-5; 8 positions match TRBD1. The CDR3 loop spans 16 amino acids. Trimming cost V 6 bases and J 6 bases; bases outside gene matches: 13. Germline V gene data show CDR1 as MNHEY and CDR2 as SMNVEV (reference sequence). The CDR3 reads CASRKYGQGVGQPQHF. DNA for the CDR3: TGTGCCAGCAGAAAATATGGACAGGGAGTAGGTCAGCCCCAGCATTTT.

This clone was observed a single time. The chain recombines TRBV30 with TRBJ2-7, with 8 bases identical to TRBD1. CDR1 and CDR2 from the germline V gene are GTSNPN and SVGIG (reference sequence). V shed 5 bases and J 4 bases; nucleotides not matched to a gene: 10. CDR3 length: 14 amino acids. The CDR3 here is CAWWSGTGSYEQYF. The CDR3 DNA is TGTGCCTGGTGGTCCGGGACAGGTTCTTACGAGCAGTACTTC.

The chain carries TRBV6-2 or TRBV6-3 and TRBJ2-2; a possible D gene is TRBD1 (6 bases). This CDR3 comprises 16 residues. V dropped 5 bases and J dropped 4 bases, with 17 bases sitting between them. Germline V gene sequence: CDR1 MNHEY, CDR2 SVGEGT. In DNA form, the CDR3 reads TGTGCCAGCAGTCAGCCCTTAACAGGGCCCACCGGGGAGCTGTTTTTT. Its protein product is CASSQPLTGPTGELFF.

The V gene is TRBV5-4, the J gene TRBJ2-6; TRBD2 might be the D (7 bases). The CDR3 spans 16 residues. Looked up from germline, CDR1 is SGHNT and CDR2 is YYREEE (reference sequence). V lost 4 bases and J 4 bases, leaving 15 bases between the germline ends. The CDR3 nucleotides are TGTGCCAGCAGCCGTCCGGGGGGCTCAGGGGCCAACGTCCTGACTTTC. Translating it yields CASSRPGGSGANVLTF.

The chain carries TRBV3-1 (or the pseudogene TRBV3-2) and TRBJ1-2; a possible D gene is TRBD1 (6 bases). The CDR3 extends over 14 amino acids. Trimming took off 3 bases at V and 13 bases at J, with 21 bases between the two ends. Germline CDR1 and CDR2: LGHDT and YNNKEL (reference sequence). CDR3 nucleotides: TGTGCCAGCAGCCAGTCCGGGGCACAGGGCCGAAGCACCTTC. This encodes CASSQSGAQGRSTF.

The chain is built from TRBV5-1 and TRBJ1-6; no firm D call. The V gene lost 6 bases and the J gene lost 5 bases, with 18 bases spanning the gap. The CDR3 has 16 amino acids. CDR1 SGHRS and CDR2 YFSETQ come from the germline V gene. The CDR3 region is CASTRDAQVNNSPLHF. CDR3 coding DNA: TGCGCCAGCACCCGTGATGCCCAGGTTAATAATTCACCCCTCCACTTT.

V usage is TRBV5-1 and J usage is TRBJ1-4; 7 bases are a match to TRBD1. The V segment lost 3 bases and the J segment 5 bases; nucleotides outside the gene matches: 7. The CDR3 covers 15 residues. Germline CDR1 reads SGHRS; CDR2 reads YFSETQ. The CDR3 reads CASSWAGTENEKLFF. The CDR3 nucleotides are TGCGCCAGCAGCTGGGCCGGGACAGAAAATGAAAAACTGTTTTTT.

This sequence joins TRBV11-2 and TRBJ2-5, with D possibly matching TRBD1 (6 bases). Germline V gives CDR1 SGHAT, CDR2 FQNNGV. CDR3 length equals 12 residues. The V gene lost 4 bases and the J gene lost 4 bases, with 7 bases spanning the gap. CDR3 sequence: CASSSQGETQYF. The DNA of the CDR3 is TGTGCCAGCAGCTCACAGGGAGAGACCCAGTACTTC.

The chain is built from TRBV5-4 and TRBJ2-5, with TRBD1 matching 8 bases. CDR3 length: 14 residues. V shed 3 bases, J shed 0 bases, and the junction held 1 base outside the gene matches. The germline V gene encodes CDR1 SGHNT and CDR2 YYREEE (reference sequence). CDR3 amino acids: CASSWTGNQETQYF. In DNA, the CDR3 is TGTGCCAGCAGCTGGACAGGGAACCAAGAGACCCAGTACTTC. The full variable domain, completed using reference TRBV5-4 and TRBJ2-5, is ETGVTQSPTHLIKTRGQQVTLRCSSQSGHNTVSWYQQALGQGPQFIFQYYREEENGRGNFPPRFSGLQFPNYSSELNVNALELDDSALYLCASSWTGNQETQYFGPGTRLLVL.

The J gene is TRBJ1-4, the V gene TRBV3-1 (or the pseudogene TRBV3-2), with D unclear. CDR1 is LGHDT, CDR2 YNNKEL, per germline (reference sequence). V was shortened by 0 bases and J by 7 bases, with 9 bases between the two germline ends. The CDR3 is made up of 14 amino acids. In DNA form, the CDR3 reads TGTGCCAGCAGCCAAGATGCTCGGGGTGAAAAACTGTTTTTT. This encodes CASSQDARGEKLFF.